Below, 15 T cell receptor beta chains from the same sample are listed, as sequenced in a study of T cells in Graves' hyperthyroidism and ophthalmopathy. RNA transcripts served as the template for amplifying TCR beta CDR3 regions. First-round RT-PCR of the TCR CDR3 relied on the HTBI primer set. In TCRdb, the multiplex PCR reads were re-called with MiXCR into one record per CDR3 protein. The sample includes hundreds of thousands of distinct CDR3 sequences, 11% to 15% of them seen just once. The source material was blood. Every receptor here comes from a woman aged 25 to 39 with Graves' hyperthyroidism that later progressed to Graves' ophthalmopathy.

This clonotype was counted many times. The V gene is TRBV12-3 or TRBV12-4, the J gene TRBJ1-2; no clear D. V was clipped by 3 bases and J by 2 bases, with 7 bases between them. CDR3 length: 13 amino acids. The CDR3, as DNA: TGTGCCAGCAGTTTGTTTGTGAACTATGGCTACACCTTC. Its translation: CASSLFVNYGYTF.

This clonotype was detected ten times or more. The rearrangement links TRBV11-3 to TRBJ1-2; 7 bases are a match to TRBD1. V lost 3 bases to trimming and J lost 7 bases; unmatched junction nucleotides: 8. The length of the CDR3 is 14 residues. From germline, CDR1 is SGHNT and CDR2 YENEEA. CDR3 amino acids: CASSFGGGASGYTF. The CDR3 region has the DNA TGTGCCAGCAGCTTTGGAGGGGGCGCTTCTGGCTACACCTTC.

This clonotype was seen ten or more times. This chain connects TRBV3-1 to TRBJ1-1, with unresolved D. V lost 8 bases to trimming and J lost 10 bases, with 14 bases between them. The CDR3 runs to 11 residues. Germline CDR1 LGHDT, CDR2 YNNKEL (reference sequence). CDR3 in amino acids: CASGERRGAFF. The CDR3 region has the DNA TGTGCCAGCGGAGAGAGGCGGGGAGCTTTCTTT.

In its sample, this clonotype was seen many times. J is TRBJ1-2 and V is TRBV20-1; TRBD1 matches 8 bases. The CDR3 is made up of 14 amino acids. Looked up from germline, CDR1 is DFQATT and CDR2 is SNEGSKA (reference sequence). The V gene end was trimmed by 0 bases and the J gene end by 6 bases; junction bases not matched to a gene: 6. CDR3 sequence: CSARDPRGQDGYTF. The CDR3 DNA reads as TGCAGTGCTAGAGATCCCAGGGGGCAGGATGGCTACACCTTC.

This clonotype has more than one count but fewer than ten. This probably arose from a read error, given a far larger clone one base away. This chain links TRBV30 with TRBJ1-5; 8 bases are a match to TRBD1. Trimming removed 1 base from V and 5 bases from J; junction bases left unmatched: 1. The CDR3 is 13 residues long. CDR1 GTSNPN and CDR2 SVGIG come from the germline V gene (reference sequence). CDR3 sequence: CAWSGQGYQPQHF. In DNA form, the CDR3 reads TGTGCCTGGAGTGGACAGGGGTATCAGCCCCAGCATTTT.

A note on this clonotype: It may be a read error: a sequence one base away is much more abundant. The J gene is TRBJ1-5, the V gene TRBV30; D unclear. Germline V CDR1 and CDR2: GTSNPN, SVGIG (reference sequence). The V and J ends lost 2 bases and 1 base respectively, with 6 bases between them. The length of the CDR3 is 13 residues. The CDR3 region is CAWSKESNQPQHF. Written as DNA, the CDR3 is TGTGCCTGGAGTAAGGAGAGCAATCAGCCCCAGCATTTT. Filled out from reference TRBV30 and TRBJ1-5, the complete variable domain reads SQTIHQWPATLVQPVGSPLSLECTVEGTSNPNLYWYRQAAGRGLQLLFYSVGIGQISSEVPQNLSASRPQDRQFILSSKKLLLSDSGFYLCAWSKESNQPQHFGDGTRLSIL.

This clonotype turned up a few times. This chain uses TRBV25-1 with TRBJ2-2; a possible D gene is TRBD1 (6 bases). V dropped 10 bases and J dropped 4 bases, with 13 bases sitting between them. CDR1 and CDR2 from the germline V gene are MGHDK and SYGVNS. CDR3 length equals 13 residues. In DNA form, the CDR3 reads TGTGCCACTTCTCACAGGGTCACCGGGGAGCTGTTTTTT. It specifies CATSHRVTGELFF.

This clonotype has ten or more counts. V is TRBV6-2 or TRBV6-3 and J is TRBJ2-5; D gene uncertain. The CDR3 covers 19 residues. The V gene lost 0 bases and the J gene lost 5 bases, with 25 bases spanning the gap. Germline CDR1 MNHEY, CDR2 SVGEGT. The CDR3 sequence: CASSYSKARFSSAKETQYF. In DNA form, the CDR3 reads TGTGCCAGCAGTTACTCGAAGGCCCGGTTTAGCTCAGCGAAGGAGACCCAGTACTTC.

J is TRBJ2-7 and V is TRBV6-1, with 7 bases aligning to TRBD1. The CDR3 totals 14 residues. The V segment lost 8 bases and the J segment 3 bases; nucleotides outside the gene matches: 10. Germline V gene data show CDR1 as MNHNS and CDR2 as SASEGT. The CDR3 DNA sequence: TGTGCCAGCCAAGAGACAGGGAAAAACTACGAGCAGTACTTC. Translated: CASQETGKNYEQYF.

This clonotype was recorded only once. A much larger clone is a single base away; this may be a read error. This chain joins TRBV3-1 and TRBJ2-7; the match to TRBD2 covers 14 bases. Germline-derived CDR1 and CDR2 are LGHDT and YNNKEL (reference sequence). CDR3 length: 15 residues. Trimming took 2 bases from V and 9 from J; bases not matched to a gene: 6. CDR3 loop: CASSQLGTSGRGQYF. CDR3 bases: TGTGCCAGCAGCCAACTCGGGACTAGCGGGAGAGGGCAGTACTTC.

This clonotype was picked up a small number of times. This sequence joins TRBV30 and TRBJ2-7; possibly TRBD1 or TRBD2 for D (5 bases each). Between the trimmed V and J ends, which lost 5 bases and 4 bases, there was a span of 15 bases. Germline V gene lookup returns CDR1 GTSNPN and CDR2 SVGIG (reference sequence). This CDR3 is 13 amino acids long. CDR3 bases: TGTGCCTGGTTCGATCGGGGACGTTACGAGCAGTACTTC. Protein sequence: CAWFDRGRYEQYF.

This clonotype was counted between two and nine times. The genes are TRBV14 and TRBJ1-3; D is possibly TRBD1 (5 bases). Per the germline V gene, CDR1 is SGHDN and CDR2 is FVKESK. V was clipped by 3 bases and J by 9 bases, with 9 bases between them. CDR3 length: 12 residues. The CDR3 region has the DNA TGTGCCAGCAGCCAGGGGCTAGGCACCATATATTTT. Translated, it gives CASSQGLGTIYF. Full variable domain (missing parts from reference TRBV14 and TRBJ1-3): EAGVTQFPSHSVIEKGQTVTLRCDPISGHDNLYWYRRVMGKEIKFLLHFVKESKQDESGMPNNRFLAERTGGTYSTLKVQPAELEDSGVYFCASSQGLGTIYFGEGSWLTVV.

V gene TRBV5-4 combines with J gene TRBJ2-3; either TRBD1 or TRBD2 may supply D (5 bases each). Trimming stripped 9 bases from V and 0 bases from J, with 11 bases between. The CDR3 loop spans 13 amino acids. CDR1 is SGHNT, CDR2 YYREEE, per germline (reference sequence). The CDR3 bases are TGTGCCACCGCGAGGGGCAGCACAGATACGCAGTATTTT. Its protein is CATARGSTDTQYF. The full variable domain, with the rest looked up from reference TRBV5-4 and TRBJ2-3, is ETGVTQSPTHLIKTRGQQVTLRCSSQSGHNTVSWYQQALGQGPQFIFQYYREEENGRGNFPPRFSGLQFPNYSSELNVNALELDDSALYLCATARGSTDTQYFGPGTRLTVL.

This clonotype was seen a handful of times. J is TRBJ2-2 and V is TRBV7-9, with 8 bases aligning to TRBD1. The V gene end was trimmed by 0 bases and the J gene end by 3 bases; junction bases not matched to a gene: 3. The germline V gene has CDR1 SEHNR and CDR2 FQNEAQ (reference sequence). The CDR3 loop spans 16 amino acids. CDR3 protein: CASSLAVDRDTGELFF. The CDR3 coding sequence is TGTGCCAGCAGCTTAGCCGTGGACAGGGACACCGGGGAGCTGTTTTTT. The full variable domain, rest sourced from reference TRBV7-9 and TRBJ2-2, is DTGVSQNPRHKITKRGQNVTFRCDPISEHNRLYWYRQTLGQGPEFLTYFQNEAQLEKSRLLSDRFSAERPKGSFSTLEIQRTEQGDSAMYLCASSLAVDRDTGELFFGEGSRLTVL.

This clonotype has at least ten counts. The V gene is TRBV19, the J gene TRBJ1-1; D is unclear. Trimming shortened V by 4 bases and J by 1 base, and 10 bases separated the two germline ends. Germline assignment: CDR1 LNHDA and CDR2 SQIVND (reference sequence). This CDR3 region has 14 residues. CDR3 sequence reads: CASSTSKKNTEAFF. DNA of the CDR3: TGTGCCAGTAGTACTTCCAAAAAGAACACTGAAGCTTTCTTT. Supplemented by reference TRBV19 and TRBJ1-1, the full variable domain reads DGGITQSPKYLFRKEGQNVTLSCEQNLNHDAMYWYRQDPGQGLRLIYYSQIVNDFQKGDIAEGYSVSREKKESFPLTVTSAQKNPTAFYLCASSTSKKNTEAFFGQGTRLTVV.